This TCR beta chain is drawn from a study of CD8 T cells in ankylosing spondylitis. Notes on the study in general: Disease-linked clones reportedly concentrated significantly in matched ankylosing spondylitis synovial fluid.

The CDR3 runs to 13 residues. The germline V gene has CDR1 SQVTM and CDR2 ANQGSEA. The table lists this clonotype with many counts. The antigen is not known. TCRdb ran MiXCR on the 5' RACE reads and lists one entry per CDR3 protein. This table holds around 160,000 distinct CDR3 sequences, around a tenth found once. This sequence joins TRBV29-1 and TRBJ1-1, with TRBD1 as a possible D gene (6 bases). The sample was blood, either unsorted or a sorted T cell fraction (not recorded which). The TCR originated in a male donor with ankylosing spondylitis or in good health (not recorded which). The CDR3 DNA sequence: TGCTCAACGGGGGGCGCAGGGCTACCTGAAGCTTTCTTT. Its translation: CSTGGAGLPEAFF.